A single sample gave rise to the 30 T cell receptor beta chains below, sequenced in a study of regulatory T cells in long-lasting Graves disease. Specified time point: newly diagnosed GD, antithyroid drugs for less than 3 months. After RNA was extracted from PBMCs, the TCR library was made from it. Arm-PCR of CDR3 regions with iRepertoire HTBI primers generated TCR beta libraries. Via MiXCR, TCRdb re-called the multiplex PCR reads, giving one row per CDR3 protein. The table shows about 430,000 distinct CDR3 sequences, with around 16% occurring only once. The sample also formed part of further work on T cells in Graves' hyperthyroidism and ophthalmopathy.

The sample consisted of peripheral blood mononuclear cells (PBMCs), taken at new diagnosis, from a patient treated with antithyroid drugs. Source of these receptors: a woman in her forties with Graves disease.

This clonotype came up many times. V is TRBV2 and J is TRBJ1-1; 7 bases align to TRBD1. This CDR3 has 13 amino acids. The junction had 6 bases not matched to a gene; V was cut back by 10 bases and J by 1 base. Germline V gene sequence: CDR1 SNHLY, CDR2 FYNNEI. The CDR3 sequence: CATGRDRNTEAFF. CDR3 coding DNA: TGTGCCACGGGGCGGGACAGGAACACTGAAGCTTTCTTT.

The CDR3 here is CASSSPDSNNEQFF. The CDR3 DNA is TGTGCCAGCAGCTCCCCGGACAGCAACAATGAGCAGTTCTTC. V is TRBV28 and J is TRBJ2-1; TRBD1 might be the D (6 bases). V dropped 6 bases and J dropped 5 bases, with 14 bases sitting between them. Germline CDR1 and CDR2: MDHEN and SYDVKM. The CDR3 totals 14 residues.

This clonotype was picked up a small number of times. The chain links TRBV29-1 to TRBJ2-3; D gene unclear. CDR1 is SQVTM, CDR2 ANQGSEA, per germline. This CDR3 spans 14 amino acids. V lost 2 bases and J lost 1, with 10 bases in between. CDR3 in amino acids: CSVELVPRTDTQYF. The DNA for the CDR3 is TGCAGCGTTGAACTAGTTCCGCGCACAGATACGCAGTATTTT.

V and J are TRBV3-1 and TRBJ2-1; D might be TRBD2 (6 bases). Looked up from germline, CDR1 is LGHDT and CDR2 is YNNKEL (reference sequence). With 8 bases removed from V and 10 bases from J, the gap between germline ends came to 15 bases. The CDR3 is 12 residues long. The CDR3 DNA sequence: TGTGCCAGCGATCAGGGAGGACCAGAGCAGTTCTTC. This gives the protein CASDQGGPEQFF.

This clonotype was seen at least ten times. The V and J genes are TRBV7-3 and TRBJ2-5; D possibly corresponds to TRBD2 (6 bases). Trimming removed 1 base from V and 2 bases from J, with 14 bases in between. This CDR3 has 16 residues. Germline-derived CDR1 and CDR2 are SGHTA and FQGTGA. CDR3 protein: CASSLSGSGGQETQYF. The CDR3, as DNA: TGTGCCAGCAGCTTAAGTGGTAGCGGAGGACAAGAGACCCAGTACTTC.

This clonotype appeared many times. In DNA, the CDR3 is TGTGCCAGCAGCCAGGGGACAGACCAGTATGAAAAACTGTTTTTT. It yields the protein CASSQGTDQYEKLFF. The chain has TRBV14 and TRBJ1-4, with 7 positions matching TRBD1. CDR3 length: 15 residues. Trimming cost V 3 bases and J 6 bases; bases outside gene matches: 7. Per germline, CDR1 SGHDN and CDR2 FVKESK.

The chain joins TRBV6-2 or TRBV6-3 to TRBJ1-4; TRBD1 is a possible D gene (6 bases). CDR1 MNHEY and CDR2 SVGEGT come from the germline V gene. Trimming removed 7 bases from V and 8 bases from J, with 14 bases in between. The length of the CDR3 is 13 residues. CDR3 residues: CASNGGRNEKLFF. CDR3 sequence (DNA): TGTGCCAGCAACGGGGGCAGGAACGAAAAACTGTTTTTT.

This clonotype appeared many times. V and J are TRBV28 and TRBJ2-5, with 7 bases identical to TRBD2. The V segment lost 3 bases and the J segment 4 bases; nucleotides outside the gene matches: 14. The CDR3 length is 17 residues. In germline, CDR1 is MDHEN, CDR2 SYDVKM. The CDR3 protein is CASSFRAGVVGGETQYF. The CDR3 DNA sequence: TGTGCCAGCAGTTTCCGGGCGGGAGTCGTTGGTGGAGAGACCCAGTACTTC.

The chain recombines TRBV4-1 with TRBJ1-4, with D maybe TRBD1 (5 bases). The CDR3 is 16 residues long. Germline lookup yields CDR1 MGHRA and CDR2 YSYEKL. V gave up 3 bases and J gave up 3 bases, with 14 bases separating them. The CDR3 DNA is TGCGCCAGCAGCCAGTCAGGGTACGGCGCTAATGAAAAACTGTTTTTT. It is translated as CASSQSGYGANEKLFF.

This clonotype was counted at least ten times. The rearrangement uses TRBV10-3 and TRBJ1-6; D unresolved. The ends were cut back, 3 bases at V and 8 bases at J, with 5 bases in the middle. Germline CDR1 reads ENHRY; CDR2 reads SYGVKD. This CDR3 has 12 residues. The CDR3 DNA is TGTGCCATCAGTGATGGGGATTCACCCCTCCACTTT. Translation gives CAISDGDSPLHF.

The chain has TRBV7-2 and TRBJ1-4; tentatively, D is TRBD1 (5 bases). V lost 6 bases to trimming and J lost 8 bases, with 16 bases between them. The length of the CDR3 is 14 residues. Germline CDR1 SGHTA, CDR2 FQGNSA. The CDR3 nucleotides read TGTGCCAGCAGGGGTCAGGGAGGATGGGAAAAACTGTTTTTT. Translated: CASRGQGGWEKLFF.

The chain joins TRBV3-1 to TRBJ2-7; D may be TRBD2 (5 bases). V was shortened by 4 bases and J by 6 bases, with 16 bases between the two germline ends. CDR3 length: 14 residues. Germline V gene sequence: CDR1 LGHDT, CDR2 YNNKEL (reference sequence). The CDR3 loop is CASSLSPSNSEQYF. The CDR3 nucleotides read TGTGCCAGCAGCCTAAGCCCTAGCAATTCCGAGCAGTACTTC.

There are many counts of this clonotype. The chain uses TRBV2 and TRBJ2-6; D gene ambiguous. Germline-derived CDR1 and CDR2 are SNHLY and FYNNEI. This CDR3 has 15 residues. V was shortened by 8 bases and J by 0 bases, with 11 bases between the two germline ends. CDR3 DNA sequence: TGTGCCAGCGGCCAACACAGCTCTGGGGCCAACGTCCTGACTTTC. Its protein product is CASGQHSSGANVLTF.

CDR3 DNA sequence: TGTGCCACCAGTCCACGAGGGGCCTCCTTAACCTCTGGGGCCAACGTCCTGACTTTC. This gives the protein CATSPRGASLTSGANVLTF. This chain links TRBV24-1 with TRBJ2-6; either TRBD1 or TRBD2 may fit D (5 bases each). V lost 6 bases and J 0 bases, leaving 20 bases between the germline ends. Germline assignment: CDR1 KGHDR and CDR2 SFDVKD. This CDR3 spans 19 amino acids.

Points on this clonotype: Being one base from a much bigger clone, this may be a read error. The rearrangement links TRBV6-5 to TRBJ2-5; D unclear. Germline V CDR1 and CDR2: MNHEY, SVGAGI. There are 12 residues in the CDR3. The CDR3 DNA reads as TGTGCCGGCAGTTACCTTGAAGAGACCCAGTACTTC. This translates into CAGSYLEETQYF.

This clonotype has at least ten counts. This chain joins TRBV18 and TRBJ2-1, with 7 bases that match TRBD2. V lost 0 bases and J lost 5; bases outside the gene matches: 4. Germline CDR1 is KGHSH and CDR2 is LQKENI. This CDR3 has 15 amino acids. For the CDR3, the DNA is TGTGCCAGCTCACCACCCTCTCGGGGGGACAATGAGCAGTTCTTC. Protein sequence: CASSPPSRGDNEQFF.

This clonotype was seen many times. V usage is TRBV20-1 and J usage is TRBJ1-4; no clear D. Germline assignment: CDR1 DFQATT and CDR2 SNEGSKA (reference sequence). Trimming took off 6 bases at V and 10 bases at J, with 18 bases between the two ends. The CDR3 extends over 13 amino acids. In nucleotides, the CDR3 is TGCAGTGCGCCGACCGCGGGGTCCGGAAAACTGTTTTTT. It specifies CSAPTAGSGKLFF.

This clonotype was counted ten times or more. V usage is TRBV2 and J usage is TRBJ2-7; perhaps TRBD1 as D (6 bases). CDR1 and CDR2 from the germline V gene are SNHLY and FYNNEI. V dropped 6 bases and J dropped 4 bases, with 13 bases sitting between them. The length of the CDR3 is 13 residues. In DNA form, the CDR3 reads TGTGCCAGCAGCAGACAGGATGTTTACGAGCAGTACTTC. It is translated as CASSRQDVYEQYF.

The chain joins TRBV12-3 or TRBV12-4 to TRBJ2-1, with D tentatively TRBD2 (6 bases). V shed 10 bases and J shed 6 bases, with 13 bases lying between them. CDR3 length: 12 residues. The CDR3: CANTSAGNEQFF. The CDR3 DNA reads TGTGCCAACACCTCAGCGGGCAATGAGCAGTTCTTC.

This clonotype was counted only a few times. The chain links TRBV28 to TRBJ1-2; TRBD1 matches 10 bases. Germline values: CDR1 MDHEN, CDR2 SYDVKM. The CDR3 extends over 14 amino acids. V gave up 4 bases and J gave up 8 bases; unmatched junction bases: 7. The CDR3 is CASSSGGQGKGYTF. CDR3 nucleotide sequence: TGTGCCAGCAGTTCAGGGGGACAGGGGAAAGGCTACACCTTC.

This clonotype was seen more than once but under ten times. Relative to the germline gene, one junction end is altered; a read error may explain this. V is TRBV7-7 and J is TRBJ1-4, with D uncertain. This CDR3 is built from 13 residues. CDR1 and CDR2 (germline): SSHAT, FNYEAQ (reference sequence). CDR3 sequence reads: CASSANEGEKLFF. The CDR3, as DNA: TGTGCTAGCAGCGCTAATGAAGGTGAAAAACTGTTTTTT.

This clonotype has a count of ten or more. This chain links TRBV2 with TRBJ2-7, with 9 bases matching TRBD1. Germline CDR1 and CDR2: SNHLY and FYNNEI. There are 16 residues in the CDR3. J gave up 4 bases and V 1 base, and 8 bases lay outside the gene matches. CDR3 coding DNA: TGTGCCAGCAGTGAAGGCACCGGGACAGGGTGGTACGAGCAGTACTTC. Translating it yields CASSEGTGTGWYEQYF.

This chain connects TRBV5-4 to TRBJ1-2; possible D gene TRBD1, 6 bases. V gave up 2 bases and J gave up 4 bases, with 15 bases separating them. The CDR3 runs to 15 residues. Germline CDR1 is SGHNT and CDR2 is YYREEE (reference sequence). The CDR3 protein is CASSLTGMSLYGYTF. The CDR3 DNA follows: TGTGCCAGCAGCTTAACAGGGATGTCCCTCTATGGCTACACCTTC.

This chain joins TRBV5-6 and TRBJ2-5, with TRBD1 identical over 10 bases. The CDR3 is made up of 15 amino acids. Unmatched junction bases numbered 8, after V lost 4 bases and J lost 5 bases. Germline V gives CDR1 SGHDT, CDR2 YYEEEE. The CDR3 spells CASSPRTGGTETQYF. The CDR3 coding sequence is TGTGCCAGCAGCCCACGGACAGGGGGTACGGAGACCCAGTACTTC.

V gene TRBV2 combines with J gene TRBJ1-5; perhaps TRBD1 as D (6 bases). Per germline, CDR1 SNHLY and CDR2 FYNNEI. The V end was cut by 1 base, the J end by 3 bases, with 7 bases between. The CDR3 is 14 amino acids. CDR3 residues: CASSEGTVNQPQHF. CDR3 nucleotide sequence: TGTGCCAGCAGTGAAGGGACAGTCAATCAGCCCCAGCATTTT.

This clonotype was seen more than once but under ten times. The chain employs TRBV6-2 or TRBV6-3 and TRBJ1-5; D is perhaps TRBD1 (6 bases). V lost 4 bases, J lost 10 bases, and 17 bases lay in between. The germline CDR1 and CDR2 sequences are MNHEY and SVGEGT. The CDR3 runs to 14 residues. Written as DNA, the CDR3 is TGTGCCAGCAGTTCGACAGGACAATCAGATCCCCAGCATTTT. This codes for CASSSTGQSDPQHF.

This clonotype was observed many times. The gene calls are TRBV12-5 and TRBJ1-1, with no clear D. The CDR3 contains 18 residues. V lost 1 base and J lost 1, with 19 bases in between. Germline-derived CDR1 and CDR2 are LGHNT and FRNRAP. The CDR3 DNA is TGTGCTAGTGGTTTGGCCTTTCCGGTGTGGGCCTGGAACACTGAAGCTTTCTTT. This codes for CASGLAFPVWAWNTEAFF.

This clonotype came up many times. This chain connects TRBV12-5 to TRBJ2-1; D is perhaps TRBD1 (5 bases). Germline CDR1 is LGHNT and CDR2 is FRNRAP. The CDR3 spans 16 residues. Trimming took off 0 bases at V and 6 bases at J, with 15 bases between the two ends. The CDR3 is CASGLVVGEPINEQFF. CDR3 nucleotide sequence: TGTGCTAGTGGTTTGGTAGTAGGGGAACCCATCAATGAGCAGTTCTTC.

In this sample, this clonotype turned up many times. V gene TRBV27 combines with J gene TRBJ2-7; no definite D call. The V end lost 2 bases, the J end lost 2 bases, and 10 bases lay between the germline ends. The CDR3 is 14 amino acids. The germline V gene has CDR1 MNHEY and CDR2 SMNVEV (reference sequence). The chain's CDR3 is CASSLTPGPYEQYF. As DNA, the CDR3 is TGTGCCAGCAGTTTAACCCCCGGGCCCTACGAGCAGTACTTC.

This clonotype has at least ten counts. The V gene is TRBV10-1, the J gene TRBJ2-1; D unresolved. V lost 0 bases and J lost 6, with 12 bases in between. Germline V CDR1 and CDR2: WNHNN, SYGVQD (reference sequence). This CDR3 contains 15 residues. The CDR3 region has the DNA TGCGCCAGCAGTGAGTCGGTGTGGGGAAGCAATGAGCAGTTCTTC. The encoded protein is CASSESVWGSNEQFF.